These 23 T cell receptor beta chains were sequenced from one sample in a study of CD8 T cells in Susac syndrome. RNA was extracted with the RNeasy kit, and a quantity of roughly 0.5 to 1 ug was reverse transcribed using random hexamers. MiXCR was run by TCRdb on the immunoSEQ multiplex PCR reads, yielding one entry per CDR3 protein. The table lists about 440,000 distinct CDR3 sequences, more than 70% of them singletons. The specimen was CD8+ T cells from PBMCs. The receptors were gathered from a human donor with multiple sclerosis.

J is TRBJ1-2 and V is TRBV7-9; no clear D gene. Germline assignment: CDR1 SEHNR and CDR2 FQNEAQ (reference sequence). Trimming cost V 1 base and J 6 bases, with 15 bases left between them. The CDR3 has 15 residues. The CDR3 here is CASSLVPALVNGYTF. DNA for the CDR3: TGTGCCAGCAGCTTAGTGCCGGCCTTGGTTAATGGCTACACCTTC.

The chain is built from TRBV10-1 and TRBJ1-5; D remains ambiguous. Trimming took off 1 base at V and 6 bases at J, with 4 bases between the two ends. This CDR3 contains 12 residues. In germline, CDR1 is WNHNN, CDR2 SYGVQD (reference sequence). CDR3 amino acids: CASSEYGQPQHF. CDR3 bases: TGCGCCAGCAGTGAGTATGGTCAGCCCCAGCATTTT.

In its sample, this clonotype was seen a few times. The chain has TRBV7-2 and TRBJ2-1; 10 nucleotides agree with TRBD2. Germline loops: CDR1 SGHTA, CDR2 FQGNSA. The trim removed 0 bases at V and 2 bases at J, leaving 4 bases unmatched. The CDR3 length is 17 residues. DNA for the CDR3: TGTGCCAGCAGCTTAGCCCCGAGCGGGAGGGCCTACAATGAGCAGTTCTTC. It is translated as CASSLAPSGRAYNEQFF.

This clonotype was seen just once. The chain joins TRBV27 to TRBJ2-7; D gene unclear. V lost 0 bases to trimming and J lost 5 bases, with 8 bases between them. The V gene's germline CDR1 is MNHEY and CDR2 SMNVEV (reference sequence). The CDR3 spans 13 residues. The CDR3 loop reads CASSLSQGNEQYF. CDR3 bases: TGTGCCAGCAGTTTATCCCAAGGAAACGAGCAGTACTTC.

V gene TRBV27 combines with J gene TRBJ2-7, with 8 bases lining up with TRBD1. There are 13 residues in the CDR3. The germline V gene has CDR1 MNHEY and CDR2 SMNVEV (reference sequence). Trimming cost V 7 bases and J 6 bases; bases outside gene matches: 8. Here the CDR3 reads CASNLAGGSEQYF. CDR3 in DNA: TGTGCCAGCAATCTCGCAGGGGGCAGCGAGCAGTACTTC.

This chain links TRBV29-1 with TRBJ2-7; TRBD1 aligns across 7 bases. CDR3 length: 14 residues. J gave up 0 bases and V 6 bases, and 8 bases lay outside the gene matches. The V gene's germline CDR1 is SQVTM and CDR2 ANQGSEA. The CDR3: CSVTPRDSSYEQYF. The CDR3 bases are TGCAGCGTCACCCCCCGGGACAGCTCCTACGAGCAGTACTTC.

The CDR3 region is CASSSFQANGNEQFF. The CDR3 DNA follows: TGTGCCAGCAGCTCTTTCCAAGCTAACGGCAATGAGCAGTTCTTC. The rearrangement uses TRBV7-9 and TRBJ2-1; no reliable D call. The CDR3 is 15 amino acids. Trimming shortened V by 4 bases and J by 6 bases, and 16 bases separated the two germline ends. The germline V gene encodes CDR1 SEHNR and CDR2 FQNEAQ (reference sequence).

This clonotype was found once. The chain carries TRBV10-3 and TRBJ2-3; 8 bases match TRBD2. This CDR3 is built from 16 residues. The V segment lost 5 bases and the J segment 2 bases; nucleotides outside the gene matches: 9. Germline V gives CDR1 ENHRY, CDR2 SYGVKD. CDR3 sequence reads: CAISPGELADTDTQYF. Here the CDR3 DNA reads TGTGCCATCAGTCCGGGCGAACTAGCGGACACAGATACGCAGTATTTT.

The rearrangement joins TRBV6-1 to TRBJ2-1; TRBD2 aligns across 9 bases. Germline V gene lookup returns CDR1 MNHNS and CDR2 SASEGT. This CDR3 has 17 residues. Trimming cost V 2 bases and J 4 bases; bases outside gene matches: 9. CDR3 bases: TGTGCCAGCAGTGAATTTGGTAGCGGGGGCCCTTACAATGAGCAGTTCTTC. Protein: CASSEFGSGGPYNEQFF.

This clonotype occurred once. This chain links TRBV6-1 with TRBJ2-1; D may be TRBD1 (6 bases). V lost 5 bases, J lost 2 bases, and 13 bases lay in between. Germline assignment: CDR1 MNHNS and CDR2 SASEGT. The CDR3 has 15 amino acids. CDR3 DNA: TGTGCCAGCAGTCCCCGGGACAAGACCTACAATGAGCAGTTCTTC. Translation gives CASSPRDKTYNEQFF.

The CDR3 sequence: CATSSDRVHEQFF. As DNA, the CDR3 is TGTGCCACCAGTTCGGACAGGGTACATGAGCAGTTCTTC. The chain links TRBV24-1 to TRBJ2-1; 8 bases line up with TRBD1. The V gene end was trimmed by 6 bases and the J gene end by 8 bases; junction bases not matched to a gene: 5. The germline V gene has CDR1 KGHDR and CDR2 SFDVKD. CDR3 length equals 13 residues.

This clonotype has only a few counts. This sequence joins TRBV4-1 and TRBJ2-7, with D possibly TRBD1 on 6 matching bases. Trimming cost V 0 bases and J 1 base, with 16 bases left between them. The germline CDR1 and CDR2 sequences are MGHRA and YSYEKL. This CDR3 has 17 residues. CDR3 in amino acids: CASSQDGATGPSYEQYF. CDR3 sequence (DNA): TGCGCCAGCAGCCAAGATGGTGCGACAGGCCCGTCCTACGAGCAGTACTTC.

The CDR3 loop is CASSQEGIEAFF. DNA for the CDR3: TGTGCCAGCAGCCAGGAAGGAATTGAAGCTTTCTTT. The V and J genes are TRBV14 and TRBJ1-1; the D is unclear. The CDR3 is 12 residues long. CDR1 SGHDN and CDR2 FVKESK come from the germline V gene. V was cut by 3 bases and J by 7 bases, with 9 bases left in between.

The J gene is TRBJ2-2, the V gene TRBV12-3 or TRBV12-4; D might be TRBD2 (5 bases). Trimming removed 6 bases at V and 4 bases at J, with 9 bases between. The CDR3 runs to 13 residues. The CDR3 is CASSRTSTGELFF. DNA for the CDR3: TGTGCCAGCAGCCGAACTAGCACCGGGGAGCTGTTTTTT.

The chain links TRBV28 to TRBJ1-5; weak D call: TRBD1 (5 bases). Per germline, CDR1 MDHEN and CDR2 SYDVKM. V dropped 3 bases and J dropped 6 bases, with 36 bases sitting between them. CDR3 size: 22 residues. CDR3 sequence: CASSFPLSKWKGLRLIRQPQHF. CDR3 in DNA: TGTGCCAGCAGTTTTCCTCTCTCGAAATGGAAGGGGCTACGGCTGATACGTCAGCCCCAGCATTTT.

The gene calls are TRBV2 and TRBJ2-7; 9 nucleotides agree with TRBD1. The CDR3 extends over 15 amino acids. The germline V gene encodes CDR1 SNHLY and CDR2 FYNNEI. V shed 2 bases, J shed 5 bases, and the junction held 7 bases outside the gene matches. The DNA of the CDR3 is TGTGCCAGCAGTGAATGGGACAGGGCGGAAGACGAGCAGTACTTC. This codes for CASSEWDRAEDEQYF.

The J gene is TRBJ2-7, the V gene TRBV25-1; D is undetermined. CDR3 size: 12 residues. The ends were cut back, 1 base at V and 6 bases at J, with 7 bases in the middle. Germline values: CDR1 MGHDK, CDR2 SYGVNS. The CDR3 loop is CASSEWSTEQYF. The CDR3 region has the DNA TGTGCCAGCAGTGAATGGTCAACCGAGCAGTACTTC.

This clonotype occurred once. This chain links TRBV4-1 with TRBJ2-7, with TRBD1 matching 8 bases. CDR3 length: 15 amino acids. Germline V gives CDR1 MGHRA, CDR2 YSYEKL. Losses at the gene ends were 3 bases for V and 2 bases for J; bases not matched to a gene: 6. CDR3 DNA sequence: TGCGCCAGCAGCCAGCAGACAGGGGCCCCCTACGAGCAGTACTTC. It specifies CASSQQTGAPYEQYF.

The V call is TRBV4-1, the J call TRBJ2-1; 9 nucleotides agree with TRBD2. Germline assignment: CDR1 MGHRA and CDR2 YSYEKL. V shed 1 base and J 7 bases; nucleotides not matched to a gene: 2. The CDR3 loop spans 14 amino acids. The CDR3 nucleotides are TGCGCCAGCAGCCAAGGACTAGCGGTAAATGAGCAGTTCTTC. This gives the protein CASSQGLAVNEQFF.

The J gene is TRBJ1-4, the V gene TRBV2, with D hard to call. Germline CDR1 reads SNHLY; CDR2 reads FYNNEI. The CDR3 contains 13 residues. V lost 4 bases and J 4 bases, leaving 7 bases between the germline ends. CDR3 in DNA: TGTGCCAGCAGTGTAAAGGGTAATGAAAAACTGTTTTTT. Its protein is CASSVKGNEKLFF.

Only a few counts were recorded for this clonotype. The chain links TRBV5-6 to TRBJ2-3; D call uncertain. The CDR3 extends over 13 amino acids. The germline V and J ends were trimmed by 0 bases and 4 bases, with 6 bases remaining between them. The germline V gene encodes CDR1 SGHDT and CDR2 YYEEEE. The CDR3: CASSLAAADTQYF. The CDR3 DNA follows: TGTGCCAGCAGCTTGGCCGCGGCAGATACGCAGTATTTT.

The chain is built from TRBV6-5 and TRBJ1-4; D unclear. Per the germline V gene, CDR1 is MNHEY and CDR2 is SVGAGI. The CDR3 contains 16 residues. Trimming cost V 1 base and J 0 bases, with 9 bases left between them. This CDR3 is CASSYFAGATNEKLFF. DNA of the CDR3: TGTGCCAGCAGTTACTTCGCGGGTGCAACTAATGAAAAACTGTTTTTT.

Written as DNA, the CDR3 is TGTGCCAGCAGCCAAGATCCGCGACTAGCGGGGGGGCCTATTACAGATACGCAGTATTTT. Encoded protein: CASSQDPRLAGGPITDTQYF. V usage is TRBV3-1 and J usage is TRBJ2-3; 14 bases align to TRBD2. Germline V gives CDR1 LGHDT, CDR2 YNNKEL (reference sequence). This CDR3 has 20 residues. The V gene end was trimmed by 0 bases and the J gene end by 3 bases; junction bases not matched to a gene: 11.